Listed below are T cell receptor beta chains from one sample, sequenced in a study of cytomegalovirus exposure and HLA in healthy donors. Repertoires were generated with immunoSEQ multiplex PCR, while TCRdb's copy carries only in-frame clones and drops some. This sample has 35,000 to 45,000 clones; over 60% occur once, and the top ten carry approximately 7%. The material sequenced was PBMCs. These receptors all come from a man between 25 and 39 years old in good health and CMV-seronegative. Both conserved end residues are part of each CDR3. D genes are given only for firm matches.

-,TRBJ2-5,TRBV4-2,CASSQDTQGPETQYF
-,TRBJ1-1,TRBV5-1,CASSLAVNTEAFF
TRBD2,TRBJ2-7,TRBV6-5,CASRIAGGEYEQYF
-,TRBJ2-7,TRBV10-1,CASSEFRDEQYF
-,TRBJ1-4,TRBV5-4,CASSLTGEKLFF
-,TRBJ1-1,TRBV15,CATSRQGPMNTEAFF
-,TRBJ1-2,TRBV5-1,CASSLAILPLSGYGYTF
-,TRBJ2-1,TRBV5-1,CASSLAERRSSYNEQFF
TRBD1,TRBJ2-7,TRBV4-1,CASSRSGGTGDNYEQYF
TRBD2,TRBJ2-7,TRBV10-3,CAIMGGSSYEQYF
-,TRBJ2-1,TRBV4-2,CASSHLTGLGEQFF
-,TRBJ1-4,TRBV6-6,CASSRGTNEKLFF
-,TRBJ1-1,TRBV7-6,CASSLGGDGTEAFF
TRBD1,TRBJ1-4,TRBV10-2,CASGDRVGKEKLFF
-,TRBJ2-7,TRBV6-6,CASSHTYEQYF
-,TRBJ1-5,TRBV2,CASTTDGPAAQHF
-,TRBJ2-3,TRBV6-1,CASTLQGTRDTQYF
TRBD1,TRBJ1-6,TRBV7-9,CASSLDRGDSPLHF
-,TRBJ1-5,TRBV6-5,CASSYGGARHQPQHF
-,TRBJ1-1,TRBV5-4,CASSAQSRAGTEAFF
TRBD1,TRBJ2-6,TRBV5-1,CASSLPGQSYSGANVLTF
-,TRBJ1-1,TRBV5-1,CASSLETGTEAFF
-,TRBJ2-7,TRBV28,CASKGPRIYEQYF
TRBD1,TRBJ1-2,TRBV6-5,CASSPTLTGYYGYTF
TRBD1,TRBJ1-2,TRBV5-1,CASSPGGGLYGYTF
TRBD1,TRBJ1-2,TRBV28,CASSRAGGFYGYTF
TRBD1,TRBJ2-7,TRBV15,CATSRGAGGGYEQYF
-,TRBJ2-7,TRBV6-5,CASGRDRSYEQYF
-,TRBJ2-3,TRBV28,CASSPPGSHTQYF
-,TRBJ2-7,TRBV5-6,CASSLYGHSPSYEQYF
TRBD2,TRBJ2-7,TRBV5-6,CASSGGVDYEQYF
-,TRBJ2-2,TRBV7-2,CASRTGGSAGELFF
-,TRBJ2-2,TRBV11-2,CASSLDRYGAWELFF
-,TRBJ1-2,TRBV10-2,CASTGRRNYGYTF
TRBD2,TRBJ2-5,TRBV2,CASNGGGEETQYF
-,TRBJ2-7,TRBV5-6,CASSLGQGNYEQYF
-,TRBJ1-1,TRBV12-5,CASGLRQGEAFF
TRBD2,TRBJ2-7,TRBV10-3,CAISELAGLYEQYF
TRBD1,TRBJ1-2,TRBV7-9,CASSTRQGYYGYTF
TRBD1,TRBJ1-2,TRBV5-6,CASSRGQGGYTF
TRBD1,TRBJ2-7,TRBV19,CASSRRTGIHEQYF
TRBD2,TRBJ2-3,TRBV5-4,CASSLRLAGGNTDTQYF
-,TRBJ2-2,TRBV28,CASSLQGGTGELFF
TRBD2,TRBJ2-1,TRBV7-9,CASSRRDYWHEQFF
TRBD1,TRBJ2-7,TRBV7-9,CASSLGGQDYEQYF
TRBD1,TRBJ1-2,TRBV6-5,CASSYTGGGYGYTF
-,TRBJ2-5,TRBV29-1,CSVDMTALETQYF
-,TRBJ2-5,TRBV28,CASSRPMAGKETQYF
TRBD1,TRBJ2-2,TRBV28,CASGPGDSYTGELFF
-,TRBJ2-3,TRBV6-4,CASSDRAESTDTQYF
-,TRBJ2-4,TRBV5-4,CASSWTGRGIAKNIQYF
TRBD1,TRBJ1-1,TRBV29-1,CSALDRAAFF
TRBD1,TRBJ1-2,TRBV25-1,CASSPQGVENYGYTF
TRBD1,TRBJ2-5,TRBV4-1,CASSRTGGVRETQYF
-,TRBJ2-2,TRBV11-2,CASSAWGGAFSGELFF
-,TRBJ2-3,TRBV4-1,CASSQDTYGTDTQYF
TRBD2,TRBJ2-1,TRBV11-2,CASSPRLLAGGEGQFF
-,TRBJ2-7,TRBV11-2,CASSLMGRGDEQYF
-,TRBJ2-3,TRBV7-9,CASSLPTGGDKPSTDTQYF